The 12 T cell receptor beta chains below were found in one sample sequenced in a study of T cell changes during pregnancy in multiple sclerosis. Assay: immunoSEQ multiplex PCR; the TCRdb copy retains only in-frame clones and omits some. Of 50,000 to 55,000 clones listed, approximately 90% are singletons. Here the sequenced sample was CD4+ T cells from peripheral blood mononuclear cells, taken after pregnancy. The receptors derive from a female donor with multiple sclerosis, enrolled in a pregnancy study.

V and J are TRBV5-1 and TRBJ1-4; 10 positions match TRBD1. The germline V gene has CDR1 SGHRS and CDR2 YFSETQ. This CDR3 is 15 amino acids long. Trimming took 4 bases from V and 8 from J; bases not matched to a gene: 8. The DNA for the CDR3 is TGCGCCAGCAGCGTAACTGGACAGGGGGACGAAAAACTGTTTTTT. Its translation: CASSVTGQGDEKLFF.

The chain has TRBV5-1 and TRBJ2-2; D possibly corresponds to TRBD1 (6 bases). The CDR3 spans 16 residues. Germline lookup yields CDR1 SGHRS and CDR2 YFSETQ. Trimming left V 4 bases short and J 4 bases short, with 17 bases between. The CDR3: CASSLFIQGSTGELFF. Written as DNA, the CDR3 is TGCGCCAGCAGCCTTTTTATACAGGGCTCCACCGGGGAGCTGTTTTTT.

V and J are TRBV5-6 and TRBJ2-5; the match to TRBD1 covers 10 bases. From germline, CDR1 is SGHDT and CDR2 YYEEEE. The CDR3 is 15 amino acids. The trim removed 1 base at V and 4 bases at J, leaving 4 bases unmatched. The CDR3 DNA is TGTGCCAGCAGCTTGTCAAGGACAGGGGGAGAGACCCAGTACTTC. Protein: CASSLSRTGGETQYF.

The V call is TRBV27, the J call TRBJ1-2; 9 bases map to TRBD1. CDR3 length equals 12 residues. Looked up from germline, CDR1 is MNHEY and CDR2 is SMNVEV (reference sequence). With 6 bases clipped from V and 8 bases from J, the junction kept 4 bases outside the gene matches. The CDR3 loop is CASSGTGYGYTF. The CDR3 region has the DNA TGTGCCAGCAGCGGGACAGGGTACGGCTACACCTTC.

The rearrangement joins TRBV28 to TRBJ2-1; TRBD2 might be the D (6 bases). With 2 bases removed from V and 5 bases from J, the gap between germline ends came to 10 bases. The CDR3 spans 14 residues. The germline CDR1 and CDR2 sequences are MDHEN and SYDVKM. CDR3 sequence: CASSLQRANNEQFF. In nucleotides, the CDR3 is TGTGCCAGCAGTTTACAGCGGGCTAACAATGAGCAGTTCTTC.

The chain carries TRBV29-1 and TRBJ2-3; the match to TRBD2 covers 13 bases. Germline CDR1 reads SQVTM; CDR2 reads ANQGSEA. The CDR3 is made up of 16 amino acids. V trimming: 3 bases; J trimming: 2 bases; junction bases outside the gene matches: 5. The CDR3 sequence: CSVDRGLAGSTDTQYF. The CDR3 nucleotides are TGCAGCGTTGATAGGGGACTAGCGGGATCCACAGATACGCAGTATTTT.

The rearrangement uses TRBV11-2 and TRBJ1-2; 8 nucleotides align to TRBD1. Germline assignment: CDR1 SGHAT and CDR2 FQNNGV. This CDR3 has 15 residues. J lost 4 bases, V lost 3 bases, and 7 bases had no gene match. The CDR3 loop is CASSFGGTGTYGYTF. The CDR3 coding sequence is TGTGCCAGCAGCTTTGGGGGGACAGGAACCTATGGCTACACCTTC. The whole variable domain, remainder taken from reference TRBV11-2 and TRBJ1-2, is EAGVAQSPRYKIIEKRQSVAFWCNPISGHATLYWYQQILGQGPKLLIQFQNNGVVDDSQLPKDRFSAERLKGVDSTLKIQPAKLEDSAVYLCASSFGGTGTYGYTFGSGTRLTVV.

The gene calls are TRBV5-5 and TRBJ2-1; weak D call: TRBD1 (5 bases). Trimming took 0 bases from V and 0 from J, leaving 7 bases between them. The CDR3 contains 15 residues. CDR1 SGHKS and CDR2 YYEKEE come from the germline V gene (reference sequence). This CDR3 is CASSLVTGSYNEQFF. The CDR3 bases are TGTGCCAGCAGCTTGGTAACAGGCTCCTACAATGAGCAGTTCTTC. The whole variable domain, remainder taken from reference TRBV5-5 and TRBJ2-1, is DAGVTQSPTHLIKTRGQQVTLRCSPISGHKSVSWYQQVLGQGPQFIFQYYEKEERGRGNFPDRFSARQFPNYSSELNVNALLLGDSALYLCASSLVTGSYNEQFFGPGTRLTVL.

The chain couples TRBV27 to TRBJ1-1, with TRBD1 matching 7 bases. CDR1 and CDR2 from the germline V gene are MNHEY and SMNVEV (reference sequence). The CDR3 totals 13 residues. Trimming removed 3 bases from V and 10 bases from J; junction bases left unmatched: 8. The DNA of the CDR3 is TGTGCCAGCAGTTTCCGGGACAGAATGAGAGCTTTCTTT. This codes for CASSFRDRMRAFF.

The chain links TRBV4-3 to TRBJ2-1; the D is unclear. Trimming left V 0 bases short and J 4 bases short, with 10 bases between. The CDR3 is 15 amino acids. Germline values: CDR1 LGHNA, CDR2 YSLEER. The CDR3 DNA sequence: TGCGCCAGCAGCCAAGATTATAACGCGTACAATGAGCAGTTCTTC. Its translation is CASSQDYNAYNEQFF.

The V call is TRBV2, the J call TRBJ1-2; 9 positions match TRBD1. CDR1 and CDR2 from the germline V gene are SNHLY and FYNNEI. The junction had 12 bases not matched to a gene; V was cut back by 8 bases and J by 8 bases. The CDR3 totals 14 residues. CDR3 bases: TGTGCCAGCCTGGGGACAGGGTCAGGTCGCGGCTACACCTTC. Translated, it gives CASLGTGSGRGYTF.

This chain uses TRBV7-9 with TRBJ1-5; the match to TRBD1 covers 9 bases. Germline lookup yields CDR1 SEHNR and CDR2 FQNEAQ (reference sequence). The CDR3 covers 16 residues. The V and J ends lost 1 base and 9 bases, in that order; junction bases with no gene match: 10. The CDR3 DNA sequence: TGTGCCAGCAGCTTAGGTGGACAGGGGACCCATCTGCCCCAGCATTTT. Its translation: CASSLGGQGTHLPQHF.